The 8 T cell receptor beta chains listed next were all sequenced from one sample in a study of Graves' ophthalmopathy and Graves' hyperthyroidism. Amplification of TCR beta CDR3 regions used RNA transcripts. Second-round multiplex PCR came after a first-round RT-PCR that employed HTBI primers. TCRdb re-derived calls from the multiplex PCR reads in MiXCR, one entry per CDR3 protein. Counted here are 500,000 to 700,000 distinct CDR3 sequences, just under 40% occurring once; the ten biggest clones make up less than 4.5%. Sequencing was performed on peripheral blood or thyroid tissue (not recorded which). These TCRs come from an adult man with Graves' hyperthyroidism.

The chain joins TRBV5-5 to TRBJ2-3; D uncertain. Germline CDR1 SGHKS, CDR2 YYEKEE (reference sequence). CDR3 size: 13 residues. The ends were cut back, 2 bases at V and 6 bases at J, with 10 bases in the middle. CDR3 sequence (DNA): TGTGCCAGCAGCTTACCCCCCTCCGATACGCAGTATTTT. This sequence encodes CASSLPPSDTQYF.

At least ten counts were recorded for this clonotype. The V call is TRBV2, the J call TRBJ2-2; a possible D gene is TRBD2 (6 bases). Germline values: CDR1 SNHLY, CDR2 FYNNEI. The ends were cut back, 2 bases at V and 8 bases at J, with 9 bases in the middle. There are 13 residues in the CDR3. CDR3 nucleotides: TGTGCCAGCAGTGAACCAGGGAGGGGGGAGCTGTTTTTT. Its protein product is CASSEPGRGELFF.

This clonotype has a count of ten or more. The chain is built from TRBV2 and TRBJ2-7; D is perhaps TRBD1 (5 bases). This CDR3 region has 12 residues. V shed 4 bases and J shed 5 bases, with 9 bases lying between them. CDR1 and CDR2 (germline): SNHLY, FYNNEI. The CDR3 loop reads CASSVAGNEQYF. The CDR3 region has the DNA TGTGCCAGCAGTGTAGCAGGGAACGAGCAGTACTTC.

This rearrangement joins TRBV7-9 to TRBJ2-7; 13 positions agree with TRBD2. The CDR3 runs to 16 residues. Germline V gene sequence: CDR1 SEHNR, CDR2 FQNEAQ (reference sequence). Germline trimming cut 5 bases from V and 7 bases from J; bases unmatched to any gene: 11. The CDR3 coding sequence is TGTGCCAGCAGCCAAGATGTGACTAGCGGGGGGCGGGAGCAGTACTTC. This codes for CASSQDVTSGGREQYF.

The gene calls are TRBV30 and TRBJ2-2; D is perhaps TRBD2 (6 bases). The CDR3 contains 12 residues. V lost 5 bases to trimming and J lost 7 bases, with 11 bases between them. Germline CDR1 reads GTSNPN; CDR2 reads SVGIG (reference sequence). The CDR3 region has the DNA TGTGCCTGGTGGGGGGAAGGCGGGGAGCTGTTTTTT. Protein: CAWWGEGGELFF.

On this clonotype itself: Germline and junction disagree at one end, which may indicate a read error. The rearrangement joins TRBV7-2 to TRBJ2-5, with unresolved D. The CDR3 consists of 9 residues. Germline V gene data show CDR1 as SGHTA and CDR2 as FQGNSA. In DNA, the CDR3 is TGTGCCAGCAGCTTAACCCAGGACTTC. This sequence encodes CASSLTQDF.

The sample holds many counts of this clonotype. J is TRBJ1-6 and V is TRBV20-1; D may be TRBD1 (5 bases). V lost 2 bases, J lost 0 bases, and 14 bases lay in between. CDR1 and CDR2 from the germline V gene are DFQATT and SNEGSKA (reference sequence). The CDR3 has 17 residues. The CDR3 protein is CSARSGTVSSYNSPLHF. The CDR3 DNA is TGCAGTGCTAGATCCGGGACGGTGAGCTCCTATAATTCACCCCTCCACTTT.

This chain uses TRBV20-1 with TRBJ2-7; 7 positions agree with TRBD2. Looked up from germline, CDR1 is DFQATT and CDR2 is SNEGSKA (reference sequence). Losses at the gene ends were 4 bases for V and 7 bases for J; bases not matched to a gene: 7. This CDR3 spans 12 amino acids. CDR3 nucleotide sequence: TGCAGTGCTATGCGGGGGTACAATGAGCAGTACTTC. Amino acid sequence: CSAMRGYNEQYF.